This T cell receptor (beta chain) is from a study of blood T cell repertoires in COVID-19. Across the whole study: Samples taken during acute and convalescent COVID-19 were collected in the United States, Italy and Spain.

This clone has only a few counts. Sequencing was performed with immunoSEQ multiplex PCR; in TCRdb, only in-frame clones are kept and a portion is missing. Of about 180,000 clones listed, 70% to 90% are singletons. Germline trimming cut 5 bases from V and 5 bases from J; bases unmatched to any gene: 7. CDR1 and CDR2 from the germline V gene are LNHDA and SQIVND (reference sequence). CDR3 size: 14 residues. The source material was peripheral blood. This clonotype was obtained from a human donor with active or convalescent COVID-19. The donor label of this sample is uncertain. The chain uses TRBV19 and TRBJ2-7, with TRBD1 identical over 9 bases. In DNA form, the CDR3 reads TGTGCCAGTAGTGACCGGACAGGGGTTGACGAGCAGTACTTC. It translates to CASSDRTGVDEQYF.